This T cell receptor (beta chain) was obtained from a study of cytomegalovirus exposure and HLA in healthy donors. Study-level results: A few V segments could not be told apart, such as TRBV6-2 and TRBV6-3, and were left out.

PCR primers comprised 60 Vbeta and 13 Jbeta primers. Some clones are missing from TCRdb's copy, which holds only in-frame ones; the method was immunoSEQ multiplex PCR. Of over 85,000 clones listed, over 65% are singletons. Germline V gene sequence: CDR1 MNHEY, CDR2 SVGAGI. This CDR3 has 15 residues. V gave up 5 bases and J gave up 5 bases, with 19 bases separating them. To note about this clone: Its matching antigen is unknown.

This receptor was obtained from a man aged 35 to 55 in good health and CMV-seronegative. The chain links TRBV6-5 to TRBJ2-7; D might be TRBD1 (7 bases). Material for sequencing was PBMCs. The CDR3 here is CASSQGGVPSDEQYF. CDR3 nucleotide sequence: TGTGCCAGCAGTCAGGGGGGAGTTCCGTCCGACGAGCAGTACTTC.